This is a list of T cell receptor beta chains from one sample in a study of blood T cell repertoires in COVID-19. Using immunoSEQ multiplex PCR, the repertoire was profiled, and TCRdb retains in-frame clones only, with some absent. Counted here are about 140,000 clones, roughly four fifths occurring once; the ten biggest clones make up roughly 3.9%. The sample taken for sequencing was peripheral blood. Receptors originate from a woman over 75 with acute or convalescent COVID-19. CDR3s include the opening cysteine and the closing phenylalanine or tryptophan. The D gene is left open where the match is weak. Where a row states a size, it is once, few, many or the class of an expanded clone; other rows omit it.

J: TRBJ2-1
V: TRBV6-4
D: TRBD1
size: -
CDR3: CASSEIQGGSEQFF
DNA: TGTGCCAGCAGTGAAATACAGGGGGGAAGTGAGCAGTTCTTC

J: TRBJ2-2
V: TRBV20-1
D: -
size: -
CDR3: CSASHGGYTGELFF
DNA: TGCAGTGCTAGTCACGGAGGGTACACCGGGGAGCTGTTTTTT

J: TRBJ2-7
V: TRBV28
D: TRBD1
size: few
CDR3: CASRLGQGSYEQYF
DNA: TGTGCCAGCAGATTAGGACAGGGCTCCTACGAGCAGTACTTC

J: TRBJ1-4
V: TRBV11-2
D: TRBD1
size: -
CDR3: CASSVRTGGFEKLFF
DNA: TGTGCCAGCAGCGTAAGGACAGGGGGCTTTGAAAAACTGTTTTTT

J: TRBJ1-1
V: TRBV3-1/TRBV3-2
D: TRBD1
size: -
CDR3: CASSHSRTGNTEAFF
DNA: TGTGCCAGCAGCCACTCCCGGACAGGGAACACTGAAGCTTTCTTT

J: TRBJ1-4
V: TRBV18
D: TRBD1
size: -
CDR3: CASSLGQGNEKLFF
DNA: TGTGCCAGCTCACTCGGACAGGGGAATGAAAAACTGTTTTTT

J: TRBJ2-1
V: TRBV27
D: -
size: -
CDR3: CASSYGLYNEQFF
DNA: TGTGCCAGCAGTTATGGTCTATACAATGAGCAGTTCTTC

J: TRBJ2-5
V: TRBV4-1
D: TRBD2
size: -
CDR3: CASSPGGGRGETQYF
DNA: TGCGCCAGCAGCCCCGGGGGGGGCCGGGGCGAGACCCAGTACTTC

J: TRBJ2-5
V: TRBV28
D: -
size: -
CDR3: CASSLAGREPETQYF
DNA: TGTGCCAGCAGTCTGGCGGGACGGGAACCTGAGACCCAGTACTTC

J: TRBJ2-7
V: TRBV28
D: TRBD1
size: -
CDR3: CASSTPGQATYEQYF
DNA: TGTGCCAGCAGTACACCGGGACAGGCCACCTACGAGCAGTACTTC

J: TRBJ1-3
V: TRBV5-1
D: -
size: -
CDR3: CASSLVGRGNTIYF
DNA: TGCGCCAGCAGCTTGGTGGGGCGCGGAAACACCATATATTTT

J: TRBJ2-3
V: TRBV29-1
D: -
size: -
CDR3: CSAPSLGADTQYF
DNA: TGCAGCGCCCCGTCATTGGGAGCAGATACGCAGTATTTT

J: TRBJ1-1
V: TRBV19
D: -
size: -
CDR3: CASSMGEGTEAFF
DNA: TGTGCCAGTAGTATGGGGGAGGGCACTGAAGCTTTCTTT

J: TRBJ1-4
V: TRBV2
D: TRBD1
size: -
CDR3: CASRGQVIGEKLFF
DNA: TGTGCCAGCAGAGGACAGGTGATAGGTGAAAAACTGTTTTTT

J: TRBJ2-7
V: TRBV7-6
D: TRBD1
size: -
CDR3: CASSLGPLRDSSYEQYF
DNA: TGTGCCAGCAGCCTAGGCCCTCTCCGGGACAGCTCCTACGAGCAGTACTTC

J: TRBJ2-7
V: TRBV6-1
D: -
size: -
CDR3: CASSGIGTPQASYEQYF
DNA: TGTGCCAGCAGTGGAATCGGGACTCCCCAGGCCTCCTACGAGCAGTACTTC

J: TRBJ2-3
V: TRBV9
D: TRBD1
size: -
CDR3: CASSDNRDRGRADTQYF
DNA: TGTGCCAGCAGTGATAACCGGGACAGGGGGCGGGCAGATACGCAGTATTTT

J: TRBJ1-5
V: TRBV6-1
D: -
size: -
CDR3: CASSELKWAGNQPQHF
DNA: TGTGCCAGCAGTGAATTGAAGTGGGCTGGGAATCAGCCCCAGCATTTT

J: TRBJ2-1
V: TRBV11-2
D: TRBD2
size: -
CDR3: CASSFTSGNYNEQFF
DNA: TGTGCCAGCAGCTTTACTAGCGGGAATTACAATGAGCAGTTCTTC

J: TRBJ2-3
V: TRBV27
D: TRBD2
size: -
CDR3: CASSFLGLATDTQYF
DNA: TGTGCCAGCAGTTTCCTGGGACTAGCAACAGATACGCAGTATTTT

J: TRBJ1-6
V: TRBV18
D: -
size: -
CDR3: CASSQGVYNSPLHF
DNA: TGTGCCAGCTCACAGGGGGTCTATAATTCACCCCTCCACTTT

J: TRBJ2-1
V: TRBV6-5
D: -
size: -
CDR3: CASSLSRDFPYNEQFF
DNA: TGTGCCAGCAGTTTGAGCCGGGACTTTCCCTACAATGAGCAGTTCTTC

J: TRBJ2-1
V: TRBV10-2
D: TRBD1
size: -
CDR3: CASRPQGEVSEQFF
DNA: TGCGCCAGCAGACCTCAGGGGGAAGTCAGTGAGCAGTTCTTC

J: TRBJ2-5
V: TRBV5-4
D: -
size: -
CDR3: CASSLWLEETQYF
DNA: TGTGCCAGCAGCTTGTGGCTAGAAGAGACCCAGTACTTC

J: TRBJ2-7
V: TRBV7-9
D: TRBD2
size: -
CDR3: CASSRSGGAISEQYF
DNA: TGTGCCAGCAGCCGTAGCGGGGGGGCGATCAGCGAGCAGTACTTC

J: TRBJ2-1
V: TRBV30
D: -
size: -
CDR3: CAWSVREPPTYNEQFF
DNA: TGTGCCTGGAGTGTACGGGAGCCCCCCACCTACAATGAGCAGTTCTTC

J: TRBJ2-1
V: TRBV7-2
D: -
size: few
CDR3: CASSLSAGTYNEQFF
DNA: TGTGCCAGCAGCTTGTCTGCGGGTACCTACAATGAGCAGTTCTTC

J: TRBJ1-2
V: TRBV28
D: -
size: once
CDR3: CASSLETGNYGYTF
DNA: TGTGCCAGCAGTTTAGAGACAGGAAACTATGGCTACACCTTC

J: TRBJ1-6
V: TRBV11-2
D: -
size: -
CDR3: CASRRNTGNNSPLHF
DNA: TGTGCCAGCCGCCGGAACACAGGCAACAATTCACCCCTCCACTTT

J: TRBJ1-2
V: TRBV20-1
D: TRBD1
size: -
CDR3: CSASLRGRIYGYTF
DNA: TGCAGTGCTAGTCTAAGGGGGCGGATCTATGGCTACACCTTC

J: TRBJ2-1
V: TRBV27
D: TRBD2
size: -
CDR3: CASSLTLAGVNEQFF
DNA: TGTGCCAGCAGTTTAACACTAGCGGGGGTAAATGAGCAGTTCTTC

J: TRBJ2-4
V: TRBV6-6
D: TRBD1
size: -
CDR3: CASSPRQGTLAKNIQYF
DNA: TGTGCCAGCAGTCCCCGACAGGGAACTCTAGCCAAAAACATTCAGTACTTC

J: TRBJ1-1
V: TRBV11-2
D: TRBD1
size: few
CDR3: CASSQGQGWTEAFF
DNA: TGTGCCAGCAGCCAGGGACAGGGCTGGACTGAAGCTTTCTTT

J: TRBJ2-7
V: TRBV11-2
D: -
size: -
CDR3: CASSFNGAYEQYF
DNA: TGTGCCAGCAGCTTTAACGGAGCCTACGAGCAGTACTTC

J: TRBJ2-3
V: TRBV9
D: TRBD2
size: -
CDR3: CASSDTGGYTDTQYF
DNA: TGTGCCAGCAGCGACACGGGGGGGTACACAGATACGCAGTATTTT

J: TRBJ2-3
V: TRBV23-1
D: TRBD2
size: -
CDR3: CASSQSSSGGADTQYF
DNA: TGCGCCAGCAGTCAATCGTCTAGCGGGGGGGCCGATACGCAGTATTTT

J: TRBJ2-5
V: TRBV27
D: TRBD2
size: once
CDR3: CASSPYSGSSGETQYF
DNA: TGTGCCAGCAGTCCCTATAGCGGGAGCTCGGGGGAGACCCAGTACTTC